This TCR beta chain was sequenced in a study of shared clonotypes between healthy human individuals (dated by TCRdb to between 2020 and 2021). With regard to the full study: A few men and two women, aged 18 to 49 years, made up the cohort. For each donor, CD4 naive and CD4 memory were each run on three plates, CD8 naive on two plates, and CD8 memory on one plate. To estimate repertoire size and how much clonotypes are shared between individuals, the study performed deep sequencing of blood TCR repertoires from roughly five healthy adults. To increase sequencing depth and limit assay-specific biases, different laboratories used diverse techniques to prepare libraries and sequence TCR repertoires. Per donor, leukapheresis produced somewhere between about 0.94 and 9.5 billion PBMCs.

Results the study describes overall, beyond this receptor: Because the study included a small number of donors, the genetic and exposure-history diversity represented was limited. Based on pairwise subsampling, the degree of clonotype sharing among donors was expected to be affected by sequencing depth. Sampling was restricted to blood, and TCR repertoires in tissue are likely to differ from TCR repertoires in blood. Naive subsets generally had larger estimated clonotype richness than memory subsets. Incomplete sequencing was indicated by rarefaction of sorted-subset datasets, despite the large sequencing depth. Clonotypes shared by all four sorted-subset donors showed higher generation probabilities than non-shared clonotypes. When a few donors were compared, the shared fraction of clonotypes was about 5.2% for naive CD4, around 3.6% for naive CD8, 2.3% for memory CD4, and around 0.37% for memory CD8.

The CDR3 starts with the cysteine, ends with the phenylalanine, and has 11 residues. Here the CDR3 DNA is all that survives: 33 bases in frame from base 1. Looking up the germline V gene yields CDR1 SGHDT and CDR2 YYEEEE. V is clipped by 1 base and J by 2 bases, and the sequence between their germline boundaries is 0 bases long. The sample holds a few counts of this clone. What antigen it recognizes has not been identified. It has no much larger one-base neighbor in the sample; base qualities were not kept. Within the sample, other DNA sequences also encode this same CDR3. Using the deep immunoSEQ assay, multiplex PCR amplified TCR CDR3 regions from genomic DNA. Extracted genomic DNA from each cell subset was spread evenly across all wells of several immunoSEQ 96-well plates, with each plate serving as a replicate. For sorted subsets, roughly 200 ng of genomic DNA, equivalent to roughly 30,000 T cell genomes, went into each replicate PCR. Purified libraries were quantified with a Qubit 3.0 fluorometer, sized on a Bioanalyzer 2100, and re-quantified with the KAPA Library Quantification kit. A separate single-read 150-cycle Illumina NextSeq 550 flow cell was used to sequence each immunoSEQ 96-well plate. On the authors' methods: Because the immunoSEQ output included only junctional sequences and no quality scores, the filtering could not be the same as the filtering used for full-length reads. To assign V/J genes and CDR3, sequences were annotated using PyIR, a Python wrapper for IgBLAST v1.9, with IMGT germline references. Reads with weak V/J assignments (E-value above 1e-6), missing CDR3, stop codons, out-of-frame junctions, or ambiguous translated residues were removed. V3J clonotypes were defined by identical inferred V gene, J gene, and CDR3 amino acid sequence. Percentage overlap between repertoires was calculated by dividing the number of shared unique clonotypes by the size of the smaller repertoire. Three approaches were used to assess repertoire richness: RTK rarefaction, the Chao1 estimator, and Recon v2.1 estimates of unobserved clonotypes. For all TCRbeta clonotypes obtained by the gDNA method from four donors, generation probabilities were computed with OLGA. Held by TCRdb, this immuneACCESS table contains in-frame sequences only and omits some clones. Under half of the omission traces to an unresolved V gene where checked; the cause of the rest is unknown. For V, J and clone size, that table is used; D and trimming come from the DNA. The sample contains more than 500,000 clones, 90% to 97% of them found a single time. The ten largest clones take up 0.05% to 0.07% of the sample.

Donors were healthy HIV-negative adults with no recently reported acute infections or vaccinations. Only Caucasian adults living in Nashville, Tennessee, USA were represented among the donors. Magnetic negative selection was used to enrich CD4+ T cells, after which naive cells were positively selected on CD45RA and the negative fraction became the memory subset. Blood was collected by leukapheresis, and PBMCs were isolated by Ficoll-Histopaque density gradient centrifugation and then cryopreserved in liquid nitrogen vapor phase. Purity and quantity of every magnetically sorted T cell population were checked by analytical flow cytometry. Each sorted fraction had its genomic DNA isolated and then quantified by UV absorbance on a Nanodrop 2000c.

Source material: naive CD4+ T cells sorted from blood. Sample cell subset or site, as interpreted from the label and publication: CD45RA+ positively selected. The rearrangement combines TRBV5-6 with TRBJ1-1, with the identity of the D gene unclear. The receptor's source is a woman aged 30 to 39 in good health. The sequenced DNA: TGTGCCAGCAGCTTGAACACTGAAGCTTTCTTT. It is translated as CASSLNTEAFF.